Listed below are T cell receptor beta chains from one sample, sequenced in a study of blood T cell repertoires in COVID-19. Here immunoSEQ multiplex PCR was the method, and the copy in TCRdb shows in-frame clones only, minus some. Among 150,000 to 160,000 clones listed, 83% were seen once. The sample was peripheral blood. These receptors all come from a woman between 55 and 75 years old with COVID-19, enrolled during active disease. Both conserved end residues are trimmed from each CDR3.

v_call: TRBV5-4
cdr3_aa: ASSSDRGMNTGELF

v_call: TRBV11-2
cdr3_aa: ASSLFLVENYGGYT

v_call: TRBV10-2
cdr3_aa: ASSEADRAYGYT

v_call: TRBV4-1
cdr3_aa: ASSHREGNTIY

v_call: TRBV6-5
cdr3_aa: ASSSGQGRNTIY

v_call: TRBV6-1
cdr3_aa: ASTPGGRRTAF

v_call: TRBV5-4
cdr3_aa: ASSSEGLQRNEQF

v_call: TRBV9
cdr3_aa: ASSVVGTGPNEQF

v_call: TRBV10-2
cdr3_aa: ASSVKAGGTGELF

v_call: TRBV5-8
cdr3_aa: ASSLGAGAGVNSPLH

v_call: TRBV30
cdr3_aa: AWSVQEYTEAF

v_call: TRBV5-1
cdr3_aa: ASSLFGGNSNQPQH

v_call: TRBV5-1
cdr3_aa: ASSNRDRREKLF

v_call: TRBV23-1
cdr3_aa: ASGVPGQGLGNEKLF

v_call: TRBV25-1
cdr3_aa: ASSEYMGGAGNEQF

v_call: TRBV6-5
cdr3_aa: ASSFREGETQY

v_call: TRBV6-5
cdr3_aa: ASSNSYEQY

v_call: TRBV2
cdr3_aa: ASRGQGTYNSPLH

v_call: TRBV6-5
cdr3_aa: ASSYREGEAF

v_call: TRBV24-1
cdr3_aa: ATSEGGQIPNTEAF

v_call: TRBV7-3
cdr3_aa: ASSLTRGSGEQF

v_call: TRBV18
cdr3_aa: ASSPSVGGGPNQPQH

v_call: TRBV18
cdr3_aa: ASSPLRTGNYGYT